Listed below are T cell receptor beta chains from one sample, sequenced in a study of human T cells and chemical hapten exposure. TCRdb redid the calling of the RACE reads with MiXCR, one entry per CDR3 protein. The data contain a few hundred thousand distinct CDR3 sequences, 5% to 6.5% of them singletons. The source material was whole blood, sampled in connection with sensitization to the hapten diphenylcyclopropenone (DPC). The receptors stem from a woman between 18 and 29 years old with alopecia areata. Some clones in this sample may be carry-over from other donors' samples. CDR3s include the opening cysteine and the closing phenylalanine or tryptophan.

TRBJ2-3	TRBV4-2	16	CASSQVNGVAGSPQYF
TRBJ1-2	TRBV12-3/TRBV12-4	14	CASRKTGYDYGYTF
TRBJ1-5	TRBV6-6	14	CASSPTVSNQPQHF
TRBJ2-5	TRBV7-2	14	CASSFPGHQETQYF
TRBJ2-6	TRBV4-3	18	CASSQGGQLLSGANVLTF
TRBJ1-5	TRBV19	15	CASTNSGWASQPQHF
TRBJ1-5	TRBV6-5	16	CASNPADRPGNQPQHF
TRBJ1-2	TRBV12-3/TRBV12-4	15	CASSPGGVTNYGYTF
TRBJ2-5	TRBV29-1	16	CSAETSGGAWQETQYF
TRBJ1-1	TRBV20-1	14	CSARPSRGTTEAFF
TRBJ2-7	TRBV10-3	16	CAISRQEITNTYEQYF
TRBJ2-1	TRBV11-2	19	CASSSLLTRGIVSYNEQFF
TRBJ1-1	TRBV4-1	15	CASSQVHRANTEAFF
TRBJ2-2	TRBV3-1	13	CASSQGNTGELFF
TRBJ2-2	TRBV6-1	13	CASSALNTGELFF
TRBJ2-7	TRBV10-3	13	CAIRLQGSYEQYF
TRBJ2-7	TRBV7-8	16	CASSSYGTPRSYEQYF
TRBJ1-1	TRBV6-2/TRBV6-3	14	CASSIRTGAPEAFF
TRBJ1-1	TRBV7-8	14	CASSFEIRNTEAFF
TRBJ1-1	TRBV29-1	13	CSVNRDMNTEAFF
TRBJ1-2	TRBV5-1	16	CASSLVSGAANYGYTF
TRBJ1-5	TRBV7-2	14	CASSPRAGEQPQHF
TRBJ2-3	TRBV20-1	15	CSARVYAGQTDTQYF
TRBJ2-7	TRBV2	14	CASYPGTGVYEQYF
TRBJ1-6	TRBV18	17	CASSPIRQDWRLRALHF
TRBJ2-2	TRBV4-3	14	CASSPIQGNGELFF
TRBJ1-4	TRBV5-1	16	CASSFETRSTNEKLFF
TRBJ1-5	TRBV18	15	CASSNYGGVNQPQHF
TRBJ1-6	TRBV3-1	16	CASSQGSSSYNSPLHF
TRBJ1-2	TRBV29-1	11	CSVGTGDRYTF
TRBJ1-6	TRBV6-5	14	CASTRQGADSPLHF
TRBJ2-3	TRBV7-3	14	CASGAGGSTDTQYF
TRBJ1-5	TRBV10-3	13	CAISELQGAPQHF